The clone carrying this T cell receptor (beta chain) was observed once. The junction and the germline gene differ at one end; a read error may be behind it. Germline V lookup: CDR1 SSHAT, CDR2 FNYEAQ (reference sequence). The CDR3 is 17 amino acids. The sample comes from a study of blood T cell repertoires in COVID-19. The data were produced by immunoSEQ multiplex PCR, yet TCRdb's version contains in-frame clones alone and is incomplete. This table has under 200,000 clones, around 80% appearing once. The TCR comes from a man aged 70-80 years with active or convalescent COVID-19. The source material was peripheral blood. The chain links TRBV7-7 to TRBJ2-1; TRBD2 aligns across 11 bases. CDR3 protein: CASSRWTGTSGYNEQFF. CDR3 nucleotides: TGTGCTAGCAGCCGTTGGACCGGGACTAGCGGTTACAATGAGCAGTTCTTC.